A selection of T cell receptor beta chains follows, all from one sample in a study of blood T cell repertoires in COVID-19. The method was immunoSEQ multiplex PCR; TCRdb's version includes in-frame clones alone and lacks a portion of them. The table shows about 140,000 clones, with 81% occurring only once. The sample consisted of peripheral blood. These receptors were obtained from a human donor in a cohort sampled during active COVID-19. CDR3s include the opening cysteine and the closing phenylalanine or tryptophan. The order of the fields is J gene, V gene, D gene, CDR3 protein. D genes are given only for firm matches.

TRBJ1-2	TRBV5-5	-	CASSPDPGQNYGYTF
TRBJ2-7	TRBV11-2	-	CASSLDLGTGSSYEQYF
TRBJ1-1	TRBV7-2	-	CASSLEFSAREAFF
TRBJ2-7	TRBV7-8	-	CASGPLRGKNEQYF
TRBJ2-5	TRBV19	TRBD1	CASSIGTALQETQYF
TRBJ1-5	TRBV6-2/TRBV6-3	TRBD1	CASSYSLRGYNQPQHF
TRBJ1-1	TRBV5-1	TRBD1	CASSPGQDGIGAEAFF
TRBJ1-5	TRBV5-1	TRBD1	CASSLTGDPSSPQHF
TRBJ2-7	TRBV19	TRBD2	CASSTRAGLSYEQYF
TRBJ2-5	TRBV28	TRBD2	CASSFRTSGTGTQYF
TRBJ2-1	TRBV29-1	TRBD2	CSALAGFGRAEQFF
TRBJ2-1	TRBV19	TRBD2	CASSIQREWEQFF
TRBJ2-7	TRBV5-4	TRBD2	CASSLWRSGSPYEQYF
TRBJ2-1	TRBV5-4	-	CASSLSRGDYNEQFF
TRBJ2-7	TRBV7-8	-	CASSLGRQGYYEQYF
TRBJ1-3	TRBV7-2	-	CASSLGRSSGNTIYF
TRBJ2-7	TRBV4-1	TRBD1	CASSQGIRTGSHEQYF
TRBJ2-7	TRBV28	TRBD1	CASSVTGMMSVQYF
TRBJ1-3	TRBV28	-	CASSRRVTAGNTIYF
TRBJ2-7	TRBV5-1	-	CASSLLTGVNLYF
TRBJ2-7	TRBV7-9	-	CASSLPRAYEQYF
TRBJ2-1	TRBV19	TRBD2	CASTQTSGSTYNEQFF
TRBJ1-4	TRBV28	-	CASSTGAGNEKLFF
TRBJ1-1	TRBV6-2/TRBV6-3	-	CASSYREVTEAFF
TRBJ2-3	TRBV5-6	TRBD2	CASSSGLAGGDTQYF
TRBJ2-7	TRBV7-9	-	CASSSSSGTNYEQYF
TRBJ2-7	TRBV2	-	CASRRGGLLSYEQYF
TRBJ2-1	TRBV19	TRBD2	CASSIDSPGLAGRSSYNEQFF
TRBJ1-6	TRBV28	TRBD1	CASREGQSYSPLHF
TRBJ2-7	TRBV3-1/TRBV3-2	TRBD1	CASSQRDRVVEQYF
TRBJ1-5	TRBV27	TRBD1	CASRRTGGYQPQHF
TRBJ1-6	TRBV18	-	CASSPPSGGVNSPLHF
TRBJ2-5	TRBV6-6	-	CASSSNRGETQYF
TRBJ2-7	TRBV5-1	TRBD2	CASSSGTSGVYEQYF
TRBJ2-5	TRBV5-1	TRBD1	CASSPPTGYQETQYF
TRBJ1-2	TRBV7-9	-	CASSFPGSVGYTF
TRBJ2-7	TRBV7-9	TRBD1	CASSLRGQGAGEQYF
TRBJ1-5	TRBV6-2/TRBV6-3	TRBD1	CASSWTGQGNQPQHF
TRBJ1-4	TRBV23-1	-	CASSRIPPGQLNEKLFF
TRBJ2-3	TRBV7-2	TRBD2	CASSSALAGGGSDTQYF
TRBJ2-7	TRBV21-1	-	CASSGSGVEQYF
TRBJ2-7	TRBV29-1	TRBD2	CSVQHGRGRFPYEQYF
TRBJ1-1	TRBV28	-	CASSLYGWNTEAFF
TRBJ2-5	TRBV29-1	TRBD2	CSVEDSSGTSGRSRETQYF